This TCR beta chain was obtained from a study of T-cell reconstitution after alpha-beta-depleted transplantation in children. Study-level points and caveats: Several patients had high TCRbeta diversity at day 60; it came from surviving recipient T cells and thymic progenitors. Reportedly, roughly two months post-transplant, alpha-beta T cells arose from several hundred expanded graft clones.

Germline V gene lookup returns CDR1 SGHRS and CDR2 YFSETQ. This CDR3 is 14 amino acids long. V lost 5 bases to trimming and J lost 8 bases, with 19 bases between them. This clonotype was recorded at least ten times. Its antigen is not known. This sample's TCRbeta library carried unique molecular identifier barcodes. TCRdb used MiXCR to reprocess the PCR reads, holding one entry per CDR3 protein. The sample has 700,000 or so distinct CDR3 sequences, around 12% seen once. This rearrangement joins TRBV5-1 to TRBJ1-1; possibly TRBD1 for D (6 bases). Sequencing was performed on PBMCs, taken before TCRalphabeta/CD19-depleted stem cell transplant. The clonotype was recovered from a girl aged 2-10 years with congenital amegakaryocytic thrombocytopenia, due to receive a stem cell transplant. The CDR3 sequence is CASRLGAPVEEAFF. The CDR3 region has the DNA TGCGCCAGCAGACTGGGGGCGCCGGTCGAAGAAGCTTTCTTT.